This TCR beta chain is drawn from a study of T cells in Graves' hyperthyroidism and ophthalmopathy (dated by TCRdb to about 2019). Context from the whole study: Peripheral blood samples were taken at initial diagnosis, before any treatment was given. Following sampling, methimazole starting at 30 mg daily was given to hyperthyroidism patients, and high-dose intravenous methylprednisolone was given to ophthalmopathy patients. A discovery cohort of about a hundred patients, roughly 40 with Graves' ophthalmopathy and over 55 with stable Graves' hyperthyroidism, was used to find distinguishing TCR V-J signatures. The study also compared thyroid tissue and blood T-cell repertoires from 6 or 7 Graves' hyperthyroidism patients. Prospective prediction of ophthalmopathy was tested in an independent validation cohort of 18 hyperthyroidism patients and 17 patients who later progressed to ophthalmopathy. According to the paper, TCR Vbeta CDR3 sequencing was carried out on some 130 peripheral blood samples, which came from approximately 43 ophthalmopathy, approximately 78 hyperthyroidism and roughly 17 progressor patients. The 85 to 100 discovery patients were divided at random into training and test sets in a 7:3 ratio. On the study overall, not on this receptor specifically: Most expanded thyroid clonotypes (frequency above 0.001) were also detected in blood, suggesting blood repertoires may reflect thyroid immune responses. In validation, the model predicted progression to ophthalmopathy with 55% to 71% sensitivity and less than 80% specificity, a median of 6.5 months before onset. Sample size was not statistically predetermined, and investigators were not blinded to group allocation. In cross-validation, a model built on a 13 V-J signature told ophthalmopathy apart from stable hyperthyroidism with about 90% sensitivity and 81% to 82% specificity, and in testing the same model reached 80%/75%.

This clonotype was picked up many times. Its binding antigen is unknown. No clone much larger than this one lies a single base away; base qualities are absent. Hyperthyroidism patients were newly diagnosed, had a disease duration of under 2 months, and were aged 18 to 65 years. Any patient with an uncontrolled infection, another autoimmune disease, pregnancy or lactation was excluded. Diagnoses relied on clinical symptoms, serum thyroxine and TRAb, thyroid ultrasound and orbital computed tomography. For progressor patients, blood was drawn at the first diagnosis of hyperthyroidism, before any ophthalmopathy symptoms had appeared. Ficoll-Paque density gradient centrifugation was used to isolate PBMCs from 10 ml of fresh peripheral blood. Progressor patients were initially diagnosed with Graves' hyperthyroidism and developed ophthalmopathy during follow-up. Total RNA was extracted with Trizol reagent, and quality was checked on an Agilent 2100 Bioanalyzer.

The germline V gene specifies SGHAT as CDR1 and FQNNGV as CDR2. The junction shows trimming of 6 bases on V and 3 bases on J, and the gene matches do not reach 4 bases of it. Including the terminal cysteine and phenylalanine, the CDR3 comprises 14 residues. Of the read, only the CDR3 DNA is kept; its 42 bases are in frame from base 1. Amplification of TCR beta CDR3 regions was carried out from RNA transcripts. A first-round RT-PCR of the TCR CDR3 used the HTBI primer set with the Qiagen OneStep RT-PCR kit. Libraries were constructed in a second round of multiplex PCR, after which size selection and purification were performed. Libraries were sequenced paired-end with 100 bp reads on an Illumina HiSeq2000. As for the original processing: Raw data were processed with SOAPnuke, discarding reads with adapters, uncalled bases, mean Phred below 15, or no exact constant-primer or identifier match. COPE v1.2.5 was used to merge the high-quality paired reads, and each unique nucleotide sequence was defined as a clonotype. MiTCR v1.1 was used to align the clonotypes against IMGT TRBV, TRBD and TRBJ reference segments. Only V-J combinations with frequency above 0.0001, covering about 99% of repertoires, were analysed. A TCS score was defined as the ratio between F50 (clonal expansion) and ExV (chaos), using BLOSUM62-based TCRdist between CDR3 peptides within each V-J. Welch's t-statistics and random forest reduced approximately 520 V-J features to under 15, which were used in a naive Bayes classifier (R e1071). Using fastp trimming at Q25 and MiXCR clonotype assembly, TCRdb reanalyzed the public sequencing data and kept in-frame beta chains. Merged by CDR3 protein, the rows form single entries marked with the most common genes and DNA. These V and J calls rely on TCRdb rather than the paper's analysis. The sample table records around 700,000 distinct CDR3 sequences; roughly a sixth of these occur just once. The ten largest clonotypes hold around 15% of the sample.

Input material: blood. This sequence was found in a woman in her forties or fifties with Graves' hyperthyroidism that later progressed to Graves' ophthalmopathy. The rearranged chain carries TRBV11-2 and TRBJ2-7; 11 middle bases align to TRBD2. The CDR3 here reads CASRLAGGFYEQYF. The DNA sequence follows: TGTGCCAGCAGGCTAGCGGGGGGTTTCTACGAGCAGTACTTC.